The 9 T cell receptor beta chains reported below all come from one sample, sequenced in a study of shared clonotypes between healthy human individuals. In the naive CD8 group, cells lacked CD45RO and were positively selected for CCR7, so terminally differentiated effector memory CD45RA+ cells were left out. TCRdb's table, derived via immunoSEQ multiplex PCR, lists solely in-frame clones and lacks some. The sample has more than 600,000 clones, about 92% seen once. Sequenced input: naive CD8+ T cells sorted from blood. Receptors were obtained from a man aged 30 to 39 in good health.

The genes are TRBV10-1 and TRBJ1-1, with D perhaps TRBD1 (5 bases). V was pared by 4 bases and J by 1 base, with 16 bases between. The CDR3 extends over 16 amino acids. Germline V gene sequence: CDR1 WNHNN, CDR2 SYGVQD (reference sequence). CDR3 sequence reads: CASSVGPRGRNTEAFF. CDR3 DNA: TGCGCCAGCAGTGTAGGGCCGAGGGGAAGGAACACTGAAGCTTTCTTT.

The rearrangement links TRBV7-9 to TRBJ2-7; D call uncertain. This CDR3 region has 11 residues. The V end was cut by 10 bases, the J end by 3 bases, with 10 bases between. CDR1 is SEHNR and CDR2 is FQNEAQ in the germline V gene (reference sequence). The CDR3 sequence is CATETDYEQYF. The CDR3 nucleotides read TGTGCCACCGAGACGGACTACGAGCAGTACTTC.

As for this clone: A single base separates this from a much larger clone, so it may be a read error. The V gene is TRBV7-9, the J gene TRBJ2-2; D perhaps matches TRBD2 (5 bases). Trimming pared 5 bases from V and 7 bases from J, leaving 5 bases between. In germline, CDR1 is SEHNR, CDR2 FQNEAQ (reference sequence). CDR3 length: 11 residues. The CDR3 here is CASSRGGELFF. CDR3 sequence (DNA): TGTGCCAGCAGCCGGGGCGGGGAGCTGTTTTTT.

The chain uses TRBV7-9 and TRBJ2-3, with 8 bases that match TRBD2. Looked up from germline, CDR1 is SEHNR and CDR2 is FQNEAQ (reference sequence). There are 17 residues in the CDR3. V shed 4 bases, J shed 0 bases, and the junction held 9 bases outside the gene matches. The CDR3 reads CASSYQGSGVSTDTQYF. Written as DNA, the CDR3 is TGTGCCAGCAGCTATCAGGGTAGCGGGGTCAGCACAGATACGCAGTATTTT.

This chain links TRBV27 with TRBJ1-1, with D perhaps TRBD1 (6 bases). From germline, CDR1 is MNHEY and CDR2 SMNVEV (reference sequence). This CDR3 is built from 12 residues. V lost 7 bases and J 6 bases, leaving 12 bases between the germline ends. The CDR3 sequence is CASKEGVSEAFF. In DNA, the CDR3 is TGTGCCAGCAAGGAGGGGGTATCTGAAGCTTTCTTT.

This chain joins TRBV27 and TRBJ2-1, with D possibly matching TRBD2 (6 bases). The CDR3 is made up of 16 amino acids. CDR1 is MNHEY, CDR2 SMNVEV, per germline (reference sequence). V gave up 6 bases and J gave up 6 bases, with 21 bases separating them. This chain's CDR3 is CASRILVGGVRNEQFF. In nucleotides, the CDR3 is TGTGCCAGCAGAATACTGGTCGGGGGAGTCCGCAATGAGCAGTTCTTC.

The rearrangement joins TRBV9 to TRBJ1-2; D not resolved. The CDR3 is 14 amino acids. CDR1 is SGDLS and CDR2 is YYNGEE in the germline V gene. V gave up 3 bases and J gave up 4 bases, with 13 bases separating them. The CDR3 coding sequence is TGTGCCAGCAGCGCAGTAAACTCTTTCTATGGCTACACCTTC. Its protein is CASSAVNSFYGYTF.

V and J are TRBV30 and TRBJ2-1; 7 bases fit TRBD2. The CDR3 consists of 17 residues. Germline V gene data show CDR1 as GTSNPN and CDR2 as SVGIG (reference sequence). The junction had 9 bases not matched to a gene; V was cut back by 1 base and J by 0 bases. CDR3 sequence: CAWSAVAGAGSYNEQFF. CDR3 coding DNA: TGTGCCTGGAGTGCCGTGGCGGGAGCGGGCTCCTACAATGAGCAGTTCTTC.

V and J are TRBV4-1 and TRBJ2-7; D gene unclear. The V end lost 0 bases, the J end lost 2 bases, and 8 bases lay between the germline ends. The CDR3 consists of 14 residues. Germline CDR1 MGHRA, CDR2 YSYEKL. Here the CDR3 DNA reads TGCGCCAGCAGCCAAGATCCGAATACCTACGAGCAGTACTTC. This codes for CASSQDPNTYEQYF.